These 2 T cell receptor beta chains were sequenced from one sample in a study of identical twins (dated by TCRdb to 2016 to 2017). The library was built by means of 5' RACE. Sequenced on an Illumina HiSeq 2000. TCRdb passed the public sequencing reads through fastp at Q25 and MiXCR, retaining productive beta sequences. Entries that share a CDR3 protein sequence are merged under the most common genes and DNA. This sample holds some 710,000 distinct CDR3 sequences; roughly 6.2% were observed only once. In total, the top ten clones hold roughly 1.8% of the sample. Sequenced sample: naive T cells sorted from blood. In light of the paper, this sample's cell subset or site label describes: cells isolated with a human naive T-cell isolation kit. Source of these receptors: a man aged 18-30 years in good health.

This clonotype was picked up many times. CDR3 loop: CASSPGTNHLYNEQFF. The CDR3, as DNA: TGTGCCAGCAGCCCCGGGACTAACCACCTATACAATGAGCAGTTCTTC. The chain links TRBV7-9 to TRBJ2-1; the match to TRBD2 covers 7 bases. This CDR3 is 16 amino acids long. The germline gives CDR1 SEHNR, CDR2 FQNEAQ (reference sequence). V was clipped by 5 bases and J by 4 bases; unmatched bases: 11.

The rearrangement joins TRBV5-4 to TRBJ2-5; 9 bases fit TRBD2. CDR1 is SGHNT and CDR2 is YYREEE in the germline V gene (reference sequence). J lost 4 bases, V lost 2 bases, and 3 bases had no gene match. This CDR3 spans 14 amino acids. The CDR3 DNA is TGTGCCAGCAGCTTCGCGGGAGGGGTAGAGACCCAGTACTTC. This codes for CASSFAGGVETQYF.